Below, 12 T cell receptor beta chains from the same sample are listed, as sequenced in a study of cytomegalovirus exposure and HLA in healthy donors. Vbeta (60) and Jbeta (13) primers were used in the PCR. The protocol was immunoSEQ multiplex PCR, while the TCRdb copy is restricted to in-frame clones and leaves out a portion. The table lists about 200,000 clones, about 84% of them singletons, with approximately 14% in the top ten. What was sequenced was PBMCs. Every receptor here comes from a woman under 40 in good health and CMV-seropositive.

V usage is TRBV4-1 and J usage is TRBJ2-3; TRBD1 agrees at 9 bases. Germline CDR1 and CDR2: MGHRA and YSYEKL. The CDR3 extends over 17 amino acids. The V and J ends lost 0 bases and 3 bases, in that order; junction bases with no gene match: 7. The chain's CDR3 is CASSQDPRQGVTDTQYF. The CDR3 DNA is TGCGCCAGCAGCCAAGATCCCAGACAGGGGGTGACAGATACGCAGTATTTT.

The chain has TRBV5-1 and TRBJ2-7, with D possibly matching TRBD2 (5 bases). This CDR3 region has 16 residues. Between the trimmed V and J ends, which lost 3 bases and 3 bases, there was a span of 19 bases. The germline CDR1 and CDR2 sequences are SGHRS and YFSETQ. The CDR3 protein is CASSSTWGAPSYEQYF. In DNA, the CDR3 is TGCGCCAGCAGCTCCACCTGGGGAGCACCAAGCTACGAGCAGTACTTC.

This clone was seen once. This chain uses TRBV11-2 with TRBJ2-7; 9 nucleotides line up with TRBD1. V was pared by 1 base and J by 7 bases, with 5 bases of the junction left unmatched. The V gene's germline CDR1 is SGHAT and CDR2 FQNNGV. This CDR3 region has 14 residues. This chain's CDR3 is CASSLGGQGAEQYF. The CDR3 DNA reads TGTGCCAGCAGCTTAGGGGGACAGGGTGCGGAGCAGTACTTC.

The chain uses TRBV7-2 and TRBJ1-2, with TRBD1 matching 9 bases. Germline V gene sequence: CDR1 SGHTA, CDR2 FQGNSA. CDR3 length: 14 amino acids. The V and J ends lost 5 bases and 5 bases, in that order; junction bases with no gene match: 6. CDR3 DNA: TGTGCCAGCAGCAGTGCCGGGACAGGGTATGGCTACACCTTC. It is translated as CASSSAGTGYGYTF. Filled out from reference TRBV7-2 and TRBJ1-2, the complete variable domain reads GAGVSQSPSNKVTEKGKDVELRCDPISGHTALYWYRQSLGQGLEFLIYFQGNSAPDKSGLPSDRFSAERTGGSVSTLTIQRTQQEDSAVYLCASSSAGTGYGYTFGSGTRLTVV.

This clone was recorded only once. The chain has TRBV28 and TRBJ1-4, with D unclear. The CDR3 covers 12 residues. Per the germline V gene, CDR1 is MDHEN and CDR2 is SYDVKM. V dropped 6 bases and J dropped 8 bases, with 10 bases sitting between them. The CDR3 bases are TGTGCCAGCAGGTCCTCGGGAGAAAAACTGTTTTTT. Translating gives CASRSSGEKLFF.

V gene TRBV10-1 combines with J gene TRBJ2-2; tentatively, D is TRBD1 (5 bases). This CDR3 region has 15 residues. Trimming took 8 bases from V and 1 from J, leaving 14 bases between them. Per germline, CDR1 WNHNN and CDR2 SYGVQD (reference sequence). The CDR3 reads CASGAGLLNTGELFF. The CDR3 DNA reads TGCGCCAGCGGGGCCGGGCTATTGAACACCGGGGAGCTGTTTTTT.

DNA of the CDR3: TGTGCCTGGAGTCGGGGGTCCCAAGAGACCCAGTACTTC. Protein sequence: CAWSRGSQETQYF. This chain connects TRBV30 to TRBJ2-5; a weak D match, TRBD2 (6 bases). The germline V gene has CDR1 GTSNPN and CDR2 SVGIG (reference sequence). The CDR3 extends over 13 amino acids. Trimming removed 2 bases at V and 1 base at J, with 8 bases between.

The rearrangement joins TRBV5-1 to TRBJ2-5; 8 positions agree with TRBD2. V lost 0 bases, J lost 2 bases, and 6 bases stayed unmatched. This CDR3 region has 16 residues. Germline V gene sequence: CDR1 SGHRS, CDR2 YFSETQ. The CDR3 nucleotides are TGCGCCAGCAGCTTGGGTCCCCCGGGGGGGCAAGAGACCCAGTACTTC. It is translated as CASSLGPPGGQETQYF.

The rearrangement uses TRBV27 and TRBJ2-7; TRBD2 matches 8 bases. V shed 3 bases, J shed 7 bases, and the junction held 11 bases outside the gene matches. The CDR3 length is 15 residues. CDR1 MNHEY and CDR2 SMNVEV come from the germline V gene (reference sequence). CDR3 nucleotides: TGTGCCAGCAGTTTGGGGAGGGGACTAGGGTTTGAGCAGTACTTC. This translates into CASSLGRGLGFEQYF.

As to this clone: Distinct nucleotide sequences in the sample also encode this CDR3. This rearrangement joins TRBV9 to TRBJ2-2, with 8 bases lining up with TRBD2. The trim removed 5 bases at V and 3 bases at J, leaving 6 bases unmatched. From germline, CDR1 is SGDLS and CDR2 YYNGEE. The length of the CDR3 is 15 residues. The CDR3 DNA follows: TGTGCCAGCAGTCGCAGCGGGAGCGACACCGGGGAGCTGTTTTTT. Translation: CASSRSGSDTGELFF.

J is TRBJ1-1 and V is TRBV11-1; 7 nucleotides agree with TRBD1. J gave up 11 bases and V 4 bases, and 4 bases lay outside the gene matches. The CDR3 has 11 amino acids. Germline loops: CDR1 SGHAT, CDR2 FQDESV (reference sequence). CDR3 in DNA: TGTGCCAGCAGCTCGGACAGGAGGGCTTTCTTT. It yields the protein CASSSDRRAFF.

The chain combines TRBV29-1 with TRBJ2-7; D not certain. The CDR3 is 14 residues long. Germline assignment: CDR1 SQVTM and CDR2 ANQGSEA. The V end was cut by 3 bases, the J end by 7 bases, with 19 bases between. The CDR3 is CSVESPGYFREQYF. The CDR3 nucleotides are TGCAGCGTTGAGAGCCCAGGTTATTTTAGAGAGCAGTACTTC.